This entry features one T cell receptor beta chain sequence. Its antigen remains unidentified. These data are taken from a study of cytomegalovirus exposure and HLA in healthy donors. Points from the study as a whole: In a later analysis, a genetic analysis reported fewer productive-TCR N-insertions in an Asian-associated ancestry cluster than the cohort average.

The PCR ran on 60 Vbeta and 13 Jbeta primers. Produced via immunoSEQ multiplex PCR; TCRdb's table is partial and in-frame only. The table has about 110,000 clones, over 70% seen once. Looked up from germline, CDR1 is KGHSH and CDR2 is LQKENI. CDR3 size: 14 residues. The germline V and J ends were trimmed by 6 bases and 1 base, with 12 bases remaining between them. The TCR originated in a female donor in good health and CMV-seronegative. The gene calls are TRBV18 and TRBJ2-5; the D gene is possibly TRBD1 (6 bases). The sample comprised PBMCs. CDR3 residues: CASSRGYTQETQYF. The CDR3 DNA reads TGTGCCAGCTCTAGGGGGTATACCCAAGAGACCCAGTACTTC.